The 27 T cell receptor beta chains in this list originate from one sample, sequenced in a study of identical twins. TCRdb itself ran the 5' RACE reads through MiXCR, one entry per CDR3 protein. The sample consists of more than 650,000 distinct CDR3 sequences, approximately 6% of them appearing once. Sequencing was done on a sample of naive T cells sorted from blood. The receptors originated from a man aged 18 to 30 in good health.

The chain joins TRBV4-3 to TRBJ1-1, with D possibly TRBD1 on 5 matching bases. Trimming took off 0 bases at V and 3 bases at J, with 8 bases between the two ends. The CDR3 is 14 amino acids. Looked up from germline, CDR1 is LGHNA and CDR2 is YSLEER. The CDR3 region is CASSQEGGYTEAFF. The DNA for the CDR3 is TGCGCCAGCAGCCAAGAGGGGGGGTACACTGAAGCTTTCTTT.

This clonotype occurred a few times. The rearrangement joins TRBV20-1 to TRBJ2-2; D might be TRBD2 (5 bases). Trimming removed 3 bases at V and 6 bases at J, with 11 bases between. Per germline, CDR1 DFQATT and CDR2 SNEGSKA (reference sequence). The CDR3 consists of 13 residues. Here the CDR3 reads CSASWGAPGELFF. In nucleotides, the CDR3 is TGCAGTGCTAGTTGGGGAGCCCCCGGGGAGCTGTTTTTT.

CDR3 amino acids: CSATAGFEDSPLHF. The CDR3 nucleotides are TGCAGTGCTACAGCGGGGTTCGAGGATTCACCCCTCCACTTT. This chain connects TRBV20-1 to TRBJ1-6; no clear D gene. The CDR3 sequence is 14 residues long. Trimming stripped 4 bases from V and 8 bases from J, with 15 bases between. Germline CDR1 is DFQATT and CDR2 is SNEGSKA (reference sequence).

The genes are TRBV27 and TRBJ2-1, with 11 bases aligning to TRBD1. The V gene's germline CDR1 is MNHEY and CDR2 SMNVEV (reference sequence). Trimming removed 1 base from V and 2 bases from J; junction bases left unmatched: 1. The CDR3 sequence is 16 residues long. The CDR3 bases are TGTGCCAGCAGTTTATGGGACAGGGGGACCTACAATGAGCAGTTCTTC. It yields the protein CASSLWDRGTYNEQFF.

The chain links TRBV2 to TRBJ2-1; tentatively, D is TRBD1 or TRBD2 (5 bases each). The germline gives CDR1 SNHLY, CDR2 FYNNEI. V lost 4 bases and J lost 6, with 10 bases in between. The CDR3 is 13 residues long. The CDR3 loop reads CASSVGPPNEQFF. DNA for the CDR3: TGTGCCAGCAGTGTGGGACCCCCCAATGAGCAGTTCTTC.

Ten or more counts support this clonotype. This chain joins TRBV18 and TRBJ1-2; 8 nucleotides agree with TRBD1. Germline-derived CDR1 and CDR2 are KGHSH and LQKENI. Losses at the gene ends were 3 bases for V and 2 bases for J; bases not matched to a gene: 2. The CDR3 has 14 amino acids. The CDR3 protein is CASSPTGANYGYTF. The CDR3 DNA reads TGTGCCAGCTCACCGACAGGGGCGAACTATGGCTACACCTTC.

This clonotype has a count of ten or more. The V and J genes are TRBV14 and TRBJ1-1; a weak D match, TRBD1 (6 bases). Germline loops: CDR1 SGHDN, CDR2 FVKESK. The V end lost 4 bases, the J end lost 11 bases, and 20 bases lay between the germline ends. The CDR3 extends over 14 amino acids. This CDR3 reads CASSRLPGQTYAFF. CDR3 sequence (DNA): TGTGCCAGCAGCCGCCTACCGGGACAAACATATGCTTTCTTT.

This clonotype was observed a few times. This rearrangement joins TRBV2 to TRBJ2-3; TRBD2 matches 8 bases. Looked up from germline, CDR1 is SNHLY and CDR2 is FYNNEI. The trim removed 5 bases at V and 2 bases at J, leaving 12 bases unmatched. CDR3 length: 17 residues. DNA for the CDR3: TGTGCCAGCAGTACCGAAACGGGGGGGCCATCCACAGATACGCAGTATTTT. It is translated as CASSTETGGPSTDTQYF.

The chain has TRBV7-2 and TRBJ2-7; D may be TRBD1 (6 bases). Trimming shortened V by 5 bases and J by 4 bases, and 12 bases separated the two germline ends. Looked up from germline, CDR1 is SGHTA and CDR2 is FQGNSA. The CDR3 has 13 residues. The CDR3 nucleotides are TGTGCCAGCAGCCATCGGACAGAATACGAGCAGTACTTC. Its protein is CASSHRTEYEQYF.

This clonotype was seen only a few times. V is TRBV16 and J is TRBJ1-2; 9 bases match TRBD1. The CDR3 totals 16 residues. Germline CDR1 reads KGHSY; CDR2 reads FQNENV. J was trimmed by 8 bases and V by 0 bases; bases with no gene match: 10. CDR3 amino acids: CASSQSGDRDRFGYTF. The CDR3 DNA reads as TGTGCCAGCAGCCAATCGGGGGACAGGGACCGCTTCGGCTACACCTTC.

In this sample, this clonotype turned up a few times. The V call is TRBV20-1, the J call TRBJ2-2, with D possibly TRBD2 on 6 matching bases. The V end lost 1 base, the J end lost 4 bases, and 13 bases lay between the germline ends. Germline V gene data show CDR1 as DFQATT and CDR2 as SNEGSKA (reference sequence). The CDR3 sequence is 15 residues long. Here the CDR3 reads CSARARGSSTGELFF. CDR3 nucleotides: TGCAGTGCTAGAGCTCGGGGGTCGTCCACCGGGGAGCTGTTTTTT.

The chain recombines TRBV11-3 with TRBJ2-1; 14 bases map to TRBD2. V lost 11 bases and J lost 7; bases outside the gene matches: 16. The length of the CDR3 is 17 residues. Germline assignment: CDR1 SGHNT and CDR2 YENEEA. CDR3 bases: TGTGCCTCACGGCCAGAGGGGACTAGCGGGAGTGAGAATGAGCAGTTCTTC. This translates into CASRPEGTSGSENEQFF.

The table lists this clonotype with many counts. This chain connects TRBV20-1 to TRBJ1-4, with 7 bases lining up with TRBD1. CDR3 length equals 13 residues. Losses at the gene ends were 4 bases for V and 7 bases for J; bases not matched to a gene: 6. Germline V gene sequence: CDR1 DFQATT, CDR2 SNEGSKA (reference sequence). The CDR3 loop reads CSANRDSSEKLFF. CDR3 in DNA: TGCAGTGCTAACCGGGACAGTTCTGAAAAACTGTTTTTT.

The rearrangement joins TRBV7-9 to TRBJ2-7; possibly TRBD1 for D (6 bases). The V and J ends lost 5 bases and 8 bases respectively, with 19 bases between them. In germline, CDR1 is SEHNR, CDR2 FQNEAQ (reference sequence). This CDR3 is built from 14 residues. As DNA, the CDR3 is TGTGCCAGCAGCCTTCCGATTGGGGGCTCGCAGCAGTACTTC. Protein sequence: CASSLPIGGSQQYF.

The chain has TRBV6-1 and TRBJ1-3; D not resolved. CDR1 is MNHNS and CDR2 is SASEGT in the germline V gene. CDR3 length: 14 residues. V lost 3 bases, J lost 2 bases, and 8 bases lay in between. The DNA for the CDR3 is TGTGCCAGCAGTGACGGAGATACTGGAAACACCATATATTTT. It encodes CASSDGDTGNTIYF.

This clonotype has more than one count but fewer than ten. The CDR3: CASSLWTANTGELFF. The CDR3 nucleotides are TGTGCCAGCAGCTTATGGACAGCGAACACCGGGGAGCTGTTTTTT. The chain combines TRBV7-9 with TRBJ2-2; a possible D gene is TRBD1 (6 bases). The germline CDR1 and CDR2 sequences are SEHNR and FQNEAQ (reference sequence). This CDR3 contains 15 residues. Trimming took off 2 bases at V and 0 bases at J, with 7 bases between the two ends.

This clonotype was recorded many times. The chain recombines TRBV5-1 with TRBJ1-4, with 9 bases identical to TRBD1. Germline-derived CDR1 and CDR2 are SGHRS and YFSETQ. CDR3 length equals 17 residues. The trim removed 0 bases at V and 5 bases at J, leaving 8 bases unmatched. In DNA form, the CDR3 reads TGCGCCAGCAGCTTGGGGCCTCCGGGACAGGGCAATGAAAAACTGTTTTTT. Protein product: CASSLGPPGQGNEKLFF.

This clonotype was recorded many times. The chain combines TRBV4-1 with TRBJ2-1; 11 bases are shared with TRBD2. Germline CDR1 and CDR2: MGHRA and YSYEKL. Trimming at V came to 8 bases and at J to 8 bases, leaving 8 bases not matched to a gene. The CDR3 runs 14 residues. CDR3 bases: TGCGCCAGCGGGAAAGGACTAGCGGGCTATGAGCAGTTCTTC. This codes for CASGKGLAGYEQFF.

This chain connects TRBV6-1 to TRBJ2-3, with a weak D call TRBD2 (6 bases). The CDR3 loop spans 13 amino acids. Trimming pared 6 bases from V and 4 bases from J, leaving 11 bases between. Germline V CDR1 and CDR2: MNHNS, SASEGT. This CDR3 is CASRWTGADTQYF. The DNA for the CDR3 is TGTGCCAGCAGATGGACGGGGGCAGATACGCAGTATTTT.

This clonotype showed up just a few times. The rearrangement uses TRBV5-1 and TRBJ2-5; unclear D gene. V was cut by 5 bases and J by 5 bases, with 10 bases left in between. The CDR3 is made up of 12 amino acids. Per germline, CDR1 SGHRS and CDR2 YFSETQ. The CDR3 DNA reads as TGCGCCAGCAGTAGTGGATGGGAGACCCAGTACTTC. It translates to CASSSGWETQYF.

This clonotype was observed many times. The chain has TRBV27 and TRBJ2-7, with D perhaps matching TRBD2 (7 bases). This CDR3 comprises 16 residues. V lost 6 bases and J lost 3, with 21 bases in between. Germline CDR1 and CDR2: MNHEY and SMNVEV (reference sequence). This CDR3 is CASSLYSRGAHYEQYF. The DNA for the CDR3 is TGTGCCAGCAGCCTCTACTCACGGGGGGCCCACTACGAGCAGTACTTC.

The V call is TRBV7-9, the J call TRBJ2-7; 10 bases line up with TRBD2. The germline V gene encodes CDR1 SEHNR and CDR2 FQNEAQ (reference sequence). With 0 bases clipped from V and 7 bases from J, the junction kept 6 bases outside the gene matches. The CDR3 totals 15 residues. The DNA for the CDR3 is TGTGCCAGCAGCTTAGCGCGACTAGCGGGTGGGGAGCAGTACTTC. This gives the protein CASSLARLAGGEQYF.

This clonotype appeared a few times. The rearrangement links TRBV12-3 or TRBV12-4 to TRBJ2-1; either TRBD1 or TRBD2 may fit D (5 bases each). V dropped 4 bases and J dropped 8 bases, with 21 bases sitting between them. The CDR3 has 16 residues. The CDR3 DNA reads as TGTGCCAGCAGTTCCTCCGGGACCTCCTCGAGGGATGAGCAGTTCTTC. Protein sequence: CASSSSGTSSRDEQFF.

This clonotype has just a few counts. The V call is TRBV11-2, the J call TRBJ2-3, with a possible D match to TRBD2 (6 bases). Germline V gene lookup returns CDR1 SGHAT and CDR2 FQNNGV. The CDR3 has 16 amino acids. The V and J ends lost 1 base and 1 base respectively, with 12 bases between them. The DNA for the CDR3 is TGTGCCAGCAGCTTAGCCCTTAGCGGAGGCACAGATACGCAGTATTTT. The encoded protein is CASSLALSGGTDTQYF.

This clonotype was observed many times. The J gene is TRBJ1-2, the V gene TRBV29-1, with D unresolved. The CDR3 is 11 amino acids. V was clipped by 4 bases and J by 2 bases, with 5 bases between them. Germline V gene lookup returns CDR1 SQVTM and CDR2 ANQGSEA. CDR3 DNA: TGCAGCGTTGCCGGGAACTATGGCTACACCTTC. Translating it yields CSVAGNYGYTF. The whole variable domain, remainder taken from reference TRBV29-1 and TRBJ1-2, is SAVISQKPSRDICQRGTSLTIQCQVDSQVTMMFWYRQQPGQSLTLIATANQGSEATYESGFVIDKFPISRPNLTFSTLTVSNMSPEDSSIYLCSVAGNYGYTFGSGTRLTVV.

This chain uses TRBV5-1 with TRBJ2-1; perhaps TRBD2 as D (5 bases). CDR1 and CDR2 (germline): SGHRS, YFSETQ. Trimming stripped 4 bases from V and 5 bases from J, with 16 bases between. The CDR3 extends over 15 amino acids. The CDR3 loop is CASSQGLPRDNEQFF. The CDR3 DNA sequence: TGCGCCAGCAGCCAAGGACTCCCACGGGACAATGAGCAGTTCTTC.

The table lists this clonotype with many counts. V gene TRBV29-1 combines with J gene TRBJ2-5; D is undetermined. From germline, CDR1 is SQVTM and CDR2 ANQGSEA. The CDR3 sequence is 11 residues long. Trimming pared 7 bases from V and 4 bases from J, leaving 10 bases between. As DNA, the CDR3 is TGCAGCGCCAGGTGGGGAGAGACCCAGTACTTC. It codes for CSARWGETQYF.